A selection of T cell receptor beta chains follows, all from one sample in a study of post-analysis software for immune sequencing data. TCRdb redid the calling of the PCR reads with MiXCR, one entry per CDR3 protein. The top ten clones hold roughly 12% of a sample with 600,000 to 750,000 distinct CDR3 sequences, more than 50% of them seen once. Sequences were obtained from blood. The source is a girl aged 2 to 9 with multiple sclerosis. Both conserved end residues are part of each CDR3. D genes are given only for firm matches. A clone size is listed for some rows: how often the clone was seen (once, few, many), or a class if it is expanded.

J gene,clone size,V gene,D gene,CDR3 protein,CDR3 DNA
TRBJ2-1,-,TRBV6-6,-,CASYGGEQFF,TGTGCCAGTTACGGGGGTGAGCAGTTCTTC
TRBJ2-1,few,TRBV5-1,-,CASSPIGVGYDEQFF,TGCGCCAGCAGCCCAATCGGGGTGGGCTACGATGAGCAGTTCTTC
TRBJ1-1,-,TRBV12-3/TRBV12-4,-,CASSPPGGATEAFF,TGTGCCAGCAGTCCCCCGGGAGGAGCAACTGAAGCTTTCTTT
TRBJ2-5,-,TRBV6-5,TRBD1,CASSHSTGGLGETQYF,TGTGCCAGCAGTCACTCCACAGGGGGCCTAGGGGAGACCCAGTACTTC
TRBJ2-7,-,TRBV7-9,TRBD2,CASSRTGGRAGYEQYF,TGTGCCAGCAGCCGCACGGGGGGGAGGGCCGGGTACGAGCAGTACTTC
TRBJ1-1,-,TRBV7-7,-,CASSLTGKMNTEAFF,TGTGCTAGCAGCTTAACAGGGAAGATGAACACTGAAGCTTTCTTT
TRBJ1-1,-,TRBV29-1,-,CSVVDRTEAFF,TGCAGCGTTGTGGACAGAACTGAAGCTTTCTTT
TRBJ1-2,-,TRBV7-8,-,CASSSMGQGLIYGYTF,TGTGCCAGCAGCTCGATGGGGCAGGGTCTCATCTATGGCTACACCTTC
TRBJ2-7,-,TRBV12-3/TRBV12-4,-,CASRISEGYEQYF,TGTGCCAGCAGGATCTCGGAGGGCTACGAGCAGTACTTC
TRBJ2-7,-,TRBV5-1,TRBD2,CASSNPTSAYEQYF,TGCGCCAGCAGCAACCCCACTAGCGCCTACGAGCAGTACTTC
TRBJ2-1,few,TRBV29-1,TRBD2,CSAKREGRNEQFF,TGCAGCGCGAAGCGGGAGGGCCGGAATGAGCAGTTCTTC
TRBJ2-7,-,TRBV29-1,-,CSVIVTYEQYF,TGCAGCGTTATCGTCACCTACGAGCAGTACTTC
TRBJ2-1,few,TRBV20-1,-,CSAKRDGGRAPSYNEQFF,TGCAGTGCTAAGAGGGACGGGGGCCGAGCACCGTCCTACAATGAGCAGTTCTTC
TRBJ2-1,-,TRBV7-2,-,CASSLAGGGFYNEQFF,TGTGCCAGCAGCTTAGCGGGTGGGGGGTTCTACAATGAGCAGTTCTTC
TRBJ1-2,-,TRBV13,-,CASSLSPSGGYTF,TGTGCCAGCAGCTTAAGCCCAAGCGGCGGCTACACCTTC
TRBJ2-5,-,TRBV20-1,TRBD2,CSASDPSGGKTQYF,TGCAGTGCTAGTGACCCTAGCGGGGGGAAGACCCAGTACTTC
TRBJ2-5,-,TRBV29-1,TRBD1,CSVEGRRGRRGETQYF,TGCAGCGTTGAGGGCCGCAGGGGGCGTCGTGGAGAGACCCAGTACTTC
TRBJ2-1,few,TRBV29-1,TRBD2,CSGGLAGFQEQFF,TGCAGCGGCGGGCTAGCGGGTTTTCAGGAGCAGTTCTTC
TRBJ2-5,once,TRBV20-1,-,CSARDGVRDEQYF,TGCAGTGCTAGAGACGGAGTAAGGGATGAGCAGTACTTC
TRBJ2-1,-,TRBV7-2,-,CASSYPSNRHEQFF,TGTGCCAGCAGCTACCCTAGCAATAGGCATGAGCAGTTCTTC
TRBJ2-1,-,TRBV12-3/TRBV12-4,-,CASSLIIGGASSYNEQFF,TGTGCCAGCAGTTTAATTATAGGCGGGGCAAGCTCCTACAATGAGCAGTTCTTC
TRBJ2-1,-,TRBV5-6,TRBD2,CASSLPGLAGNEQFF,TGTGCCAGCAGCTTACCGGGACTAGCCGGCAATGAGCAGTTCTTC
TRBJ2-1,-,TRBV20-1,-,CSAKESGIYNEQFF,TGCAGTGCCAAAGAGTCGGGGATCTACAATGAGCAGTTCTTC
TRBJ1-1,-,TRBV2,-,CASKQDQAITFF,TGTGCCAGCAAACAGGACCAAGCAATTACTTTCTTT
TRBJ2-1,-,TRBV10-3,TRBD2,CANGGAGYNEQFF,TGTGCCAACGGGGGGGCCGGCTACAATGAGCAGTTCTTC